The text below deals with one T cell receptor beta chain. The antigen it recognizes is unknown. There are no base qualities to consult, and no much larger clone falls within one base. The record originates from a study of blood T cell repertoires in COVID-19 (dated by TCRdb to 2019 to 2021). Study-level background: Samples from collaborators originated in the United States, Italy and Spain and spanned both the acute and convalescent phases of COVID-19. The material from the prospective study consisted of cDNA or gDNA derived from T cells, B-cell-depleted T cells, or PBMCs. The dataset comprised deeply sampled blood TCRbeta repertoires from subjects exposed to, actively infected with, or recovered from COVID-19. The repertoires were released in a freely available public database meant as a resource for research on the immune response to SARS-CoV-2. Samples came from the ongoing ImmuneRACE study (first 160 participants) plus 1,254 subjects from 6 global collaborators. Nearly every sample came with metadata listing a de-identified subject ID, COVID-19 status, age in years and sex. Where HLA class I and class II types were available, the types were taken from metadata supplied by the sample provider, not from assay-based typing.

According to the germline V gene, CDR1 reads MDHEN and CDR2 reads SYDVKM. Spanning cysteine to phenylalanine, the CDR3 consists of 18 amino acids. Left in the record is the CDR3 DNA by itself, 54 bases read in frame from the first base. At the junction V is shortened by 6 bases and J by 3 bases; bases outside the gene matches: 14. TCRbeta CDR3 regions were amplified from genomic DNA by means of the immunoSEQ Assay, a bias-controlled multiplex PCR. Concerning the study's data processing: Within the assay, amplification of reference gene primers was used to estimate how many nucleated cells each sample contained. To quantify the absolute abundance of each unique TCRbeta CDR3 rearrangement, sequence reads were collapsed and filtered. For each sample, productive Simpson clonality was calculated as the square root of Simpson's diversity index across productive rearrangements. TCRdb took over this immuneACCESS table, retaining in-frame rearrangements with V and J assigned. Such tables are incomplete; in checked studies, under half of the missing clones stem from an unresolved V gene, and the remainder is unexplained. V and J calls and clone size are those listed in that table; D and trimming were worked out from the DNA. Across this sample there are 200,000 to 300,000 clones, with approximately 86% seen only once. About 2.7% of the sample comes from the top ten.

General findings and caveats noted by the study authors: Clinical and demographic metadata were provided uncurated, with the amount varying by source and participant.

In the prospective study, participants were roughly 18 to 90 years old, resided in 20 to 30 geographic areas of the United States, and were enrolled through a virtual design. To assign participants to cohorts, the prospective study relied on clinical history that participants themselves reported in a screening survey and a study questionnaire. Recovered participants in ImmuneRACE Cohort 3 were defined by two consecutive negative NP/OP PCR tests, clearance by a healthcare professional, or resolution of symptoms. In the prospective study, mobile phlebotomists collected whole blood, serum and a nasopharyngeal or oropharyngeal swab from each participant. Prospective study participants could optionally give additional blood draws and questionnaires over an approximately 2-month period. Before DNA extraction, blood samples from the prospective study were shipped at room temperature or frozen.

What was sequenced was PBMCs or T cells enriched from blood (not recorded which). In this chain, TRBV28 is recombined with TRBJ1-3, with TRBD1 identical over 10 junction bases. This TCR came from a young woman who had recovered from COVID-19. The CDR3 region: CASSSGTGVGTGGNTIYF. The DNA is as follows: TGTGCCAGCAGCTCCGGGACAGGGGTTGGAACGGGTGGAAACACCATATATTTT.